One TCR beta chain is described in this entry. Its specificity is not known. The use of genomic DNA as template underpinned the TCR beta VDJ and CDR3 profiling. TCRdb recomputed calls from the reads with MiXCR, one row per CDR3 protein. The sample shows under 75,000 distinct CDR3 sequences, around 50% of them seen only once. The data are from a study of CD8+CD57+ T cells in acquired aplastic anemia. About the study: Isolated CD4+ and CD8+ cells, once sorted, yielded DNA averaging roughly 3.2 ug. Healthy donor CD4+ samples were sequenced to a depth that averaged about 10.8 million reads.

Looked up from germline, CDR1 is SNHLY and CDR2 is FYNNEI. The ends lost 6 bases at V and 3 bases at J; junction bases unmatched: 14. The length of the CDR3 is 18 residues. General study points: Levels of CD8+ Simpson's diversity were not significantly distinct in patients versus controls. A set of more than 25 CD8+ CDR3 sequences was shared between patients and controls, and these sequences appeared highly expressed in patients.

This clonotype was obtained from a human donor in good health, serving as a control. The gene calls are TRBV2 and TRBJ2-1, with 10 positions matching TRBD2. The sample taken for sequencing was sorted CD4+, CD8+, or CD8+CD57+ T cells (not recorded which) from PBMCs. The DNA for the CDR3 is TGTGCCAGCAGAGATGGGCTAGCGGGAGAGACCTTCTACAATGAGCAGTTCTTC. Its protein product is CASRDGLAGETFYNEQFF.